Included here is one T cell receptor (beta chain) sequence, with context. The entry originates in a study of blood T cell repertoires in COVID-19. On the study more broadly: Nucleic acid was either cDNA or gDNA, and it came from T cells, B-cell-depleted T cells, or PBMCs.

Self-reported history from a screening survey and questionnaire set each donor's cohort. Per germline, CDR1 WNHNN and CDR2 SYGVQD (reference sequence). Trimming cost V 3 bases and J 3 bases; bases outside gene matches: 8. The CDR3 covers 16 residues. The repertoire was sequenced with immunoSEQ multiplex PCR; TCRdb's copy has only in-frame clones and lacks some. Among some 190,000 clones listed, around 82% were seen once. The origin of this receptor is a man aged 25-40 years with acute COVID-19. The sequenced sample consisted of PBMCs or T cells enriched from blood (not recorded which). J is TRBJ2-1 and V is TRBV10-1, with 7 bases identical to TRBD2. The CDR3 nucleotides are TGCGCCAGCAGTGATCTATCGGGGGGTGTCTACAATGAGCAGTTCTTC. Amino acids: CASSDLSGGVYNEQFF.